This T cell receptor beta chain comes out of a study of blood T cell repertoires in COVID-19. Germline V gives CDR1 LNHDA, CDR2 SQIVND (reference sequence). V lost 9 bases and J lost 0; bases outside the gene matches: 6. The CDR3 extends over 14 amino acids. Per the original methods: Estimation of nucleated cell counts was performed using reference gene primer amplification. The repertoire was sequenced with immunoSEQ multiplex PCR; TCRdb's copy has only in-frame clones and lacks some. The DNA was the basis for D and trimming; V, J and clone size are from that table. The sample shows roughly 400,000 clones, approximately 91% of them seen only once.

The specimen was PBMCs or T cells enriched from blood (not recorded which). The TCR sequence derives from a woman aged 40 to 55 with acute COVID-19. This chain links TRBV19 with TRBJ2-3, with TRBD1 matching 7 bases. The CDR3 here is CASNHRGSTDTQYF. The CDR3 nucleotides are TGTGCCAGCAACCACAGGGGCAGCACAGATACGCAGTATTTT.